The 15 T cell receptor beta chains below come from one sample, sequenced in a study of cytomegalovirus exposure and HLA in healthy donors. Primers: 60 Vbeta forward and 13 Jbeta reverse. Using immunoSEQ multiplex PCR, the repertoire was profiled, and TCRdb retains in-frame clones only, with some absent. The sample features roughly 76,000 clones, with 2.4% in its top ten. Sequenced: PBMCs. These receptors all come from a female donor in good health and CMV-seropositive.

The chain recombines TRBV7-3 with TRBJ2-1, with 10 bases matching TRBD2. The germline gives CDR1 SGHTA, CDR2 FQGTGA. The V segment lost 5 bases and the J segment 6 bases; nucleotides outside the gene matches: 13. This CDR3 region has 17 residues. DNA for the CDR3: TGTGCCAGCAGCCCCGGGCTAGCGGGGGAAGGGAGCAATGAGCAGTTCTTC. It specifies CASSPGLAGEGSNEQFF.

The rearrangement joins TRBV5-1 to TRBJ1-2; the match to TRBD1 covers 7 bases. Unmatched junction bases numbered 0, after V lost 0 bases and J lost 4 bases. CDR3 size: 13 residues. Germline V gene data show CDR1 as SGHRS and CDR2 as YFSETQ. CDR3 bases: TGCGCCAGCAGCTTGGGGGACAGCTATGGCTACACCTTC. Its translation: CASSLGDSYGYTF.

The rearrangement uses TRBV9 and TRBJ1-3; the D is unclear. Per the germline V gene, CDR1 is SGDLS and CDR2 is YYNGEE. V was pared by 0 bases and J by 0 bases, with 7 bases between. The CDR3 runs to 15 residues. The chain's CDR3 is CASSVDSSSGNTIYF. DNA of the CDR3: TGTGCCAGCAGCGTAGACAGTTCCTCTGGAAACACCATATATTTT.

The V call is TRBV5-1, the J call TRBJ1-1; unclear D gene. Looked up from germline, CDR1 is SGHRS and CDR2 is YFSETQ. The CDR3 extends over 16 amino acids. The V end was cut by 0 bases, the J end by 3 bases, with 15 bases between. CDR3 amino acids: CASSLDPRGLDTEAFF. The CDR3 DNA follows: TGCGCCAGCAGCTTGGACCCCAGAGGGTTGGACACTGAAGCTTTCTTT. The whole variable domain, filled in from reference TRBV5-1 and TRBJ1-1, reads KAGVTQTPRYLIKTRGQQVTLSCSPISGHRSVSWYQQTPGQGLQFLFEYFSETQRNKGNFPGRFSGRQFSNSRSEMNVSTLELGDSALYLCASSLDPRGLDTEAFFGQGTRLTVV.

The CDR3 nucleotides are TGTGCCTGGAGTATTTACAGGGCACTTCACTATGGCTACACCTTC. It specifies CAWSIYRALHYGYTF. The chain carries TRBV30 and TRBJ1-2, with a tentative D call TRBD1 (6 bases). This CDR3 region has 15 residues. V was pared by 2 bases and J by 3 bases, with 16 bases between. The germline CDR1 and CDR2 sequences are GTSNPN and SVGIG (reference sequence). The complete variable domain, with remaining parts taken from reference TRBV30 and TRBJ1-2, reads SQTIHQWPATLVQPVGSPLSLECTVEGTSNPNLYWYRQAAGRGLQLLFYSVGIGQISSEVPQNLSASRPQDRQFILSSKKLLLSDSGFYLCAWSIYRALHYGYTFGSGTRLTVV.

The chain couples TRBV5-1 to TRBJ1-6; TRBD1 agrees at 12 bases. The CDR3 totals 16 residues. Germline V gene sequence: CDR1 SGHRS, CDR2 YFSETQ. Germline trimming cut 4 bases from V and 7 bases from J; bases unmatched to any gene: 6. The CDR3 bases are TGCGCCAGCAGCCCAGCCGGGACAGGGGGCAATTCACCCCTCCACTTT. Amino acids: CASSPAGTGGNSPLHF.

The V call is TRBV7-2, the J call TRBJ2-7; 8 positions match TRBD1. CDR1 is SGHTA and CDR2 is FQGNSA in the germline V gene. This CDR3 comprises 14 residues. The J segment lost 1 base and the V segment lost 4 bases, leaving 3 bases of the junction unmatched. CDR3: CASSSDRESYEQYF. The CDR3 bases are TGTGCCAGCAGCTCGGACAGGGAATCCTACGAGCAGTACTTC.

The genes are TRBV7-9 and TRBJ2-5; TRBD2 aligns across 7 bases. With the DNA end fitting TRBJ2-7 better, the J assignment may be wrong. This CDR3 comprises 16 residues. Per the germline V gene, CDR1 is SEHNR and CDR2 is FQNEAQ (reference sequence). The chain's CDR3 is CASTYFASGLNYEQYF. The CDR3 DNA follows: TGTGCCAGCACCTACTTCGCTAGCGGACTAAACTACGAGCAGTACTTC.

This clone is classed as medium-sized by frequency. V is TRBV4-3 and J is TRBJ1-1, with D perhaps matching TRBD1 (5 bases). The CDR3 spans 13 residues. Germline loops: CDR1 LGHNA, CDR2 YSLEER. Trimming shortened V by 3 bases and J by 1 base, and 6 bases separated the two germline ends. The DNA for the CDR3 is TGCGCCAGCAGCCACACAGGGAACACTGAAGCTTTCTTT. Translating it yields CASSHTGNTEAFF.

J is TRBJ1-1 and V is TRBV4-3, with D perhaps TRBD1 (5 bases). Germline CDR1 is LGHNA and CDR2 is YSLEER. The CDR3 extends over 20 amino acids. Trimming took off 0 bases at V and 1 base at J, with 24 bases between the two ends. CDR3 loop: CASSQEAGAGSVLANTEAFF. The CDR3 DNA follows: TGCGCCAGCAGCCAAGAGGCTGGGGCTGGTTCAGTCCTGGCGAACACTGAAGCTTTCTTT.

V gene TRBV19 combines with J gene TRBJ2-2; D not resolved. The length of the CDR3 is 16 residues. Germline CDR1 and CDR2: LNHDA and SQIVND (reference sequence). Trimming left V 5 bases short and J 0 bases short, with 13 bases between. The chain's CDR3 is CASSEEPPANTGELFF. The CDR3, as DNA: TGTGCCAGTAGTGAAGAGCCTCCTGCGAACACCGGGGAGCTGTTTTTT.

This chain joins TRBV29-1 and TRBJ1-2, with 9 bases that match TRBD1. This CDR3 has 15 amino acids. The germline gives CDR1 SQVTM, CDR2 ANQGSEA. The junction had 11 bases not matched to a gene; V was cut back by 4 bases and J by 5 bases. The CDR3 loop is CSVGGMAGQGYGYTF. Here the CDR3 DNA reads TGCAGCGTTGGAGGAATGGCGGGACAGGGTTATGGCTACACCTTC. The entire variable domain, with the rest obtained from reference TRBV29-1 and TRBJ1-2, is as follows: SAVISQKPSRDICQRGTSLTIQCQVDSQVTMMFWYRQQPGQSLTLIATANQGSEATYESGFVIDKFPISRPNLTFSTLTVSNMSPEDSSIYLCSVGGMAGQGYGYTFGSGTRLTVV.

The gene calls are TRBV28 and TRBJ2-7; 7 bases fit TRBD1. Germline V CDR1 and CDR2: MDHEN, SYDVKM. The CDR3 totals 13 residues. The V gene end was trimmed by 5 bases and the J gene end by 4 bases; junction bases not matched to a gene: 5. The CDR3 DNA follows: TGTGCCAGCAGTCCAGGGGGTAGGTACGAGCAGTACTTC. The encoded protein is CASSPGGRYEQYF.

V is TRBV18 and J is TRBJ2-3, with 9 bases lining up with TRBD2. Per germline, CDR1 KGHSH and CDR2 LQKENI. The CDR3 sequence is 16 residues long. J gave up 6 bases and V 6 bases, and 13 bases lay outside the gene matches. This chain's CDR3 is CASSTGRPSGGDTQYF. CDR3 in DNA: TGTGCCAGCTCCACCGGCCGGCCCAGCGGGGGGGATACGCAGTATTTT.

Here the CDR3 reads CASSPPGGRSGETQYF. The DNA of the CDR3 is TGTGCCAGCAGCCCACCGGGGGGGAGGAGTGGCGAGACCCAGTACTTC. V and J are TRBV14 and TRBJ2-5; 8 bases match TRBD2. CDR1 is SGHDN, CDR2 FVKESK, per germline. The CDR3 spans 16 residues. V shed 4 bases and J 5 bases; nucleotides not matched to a gene: 12.